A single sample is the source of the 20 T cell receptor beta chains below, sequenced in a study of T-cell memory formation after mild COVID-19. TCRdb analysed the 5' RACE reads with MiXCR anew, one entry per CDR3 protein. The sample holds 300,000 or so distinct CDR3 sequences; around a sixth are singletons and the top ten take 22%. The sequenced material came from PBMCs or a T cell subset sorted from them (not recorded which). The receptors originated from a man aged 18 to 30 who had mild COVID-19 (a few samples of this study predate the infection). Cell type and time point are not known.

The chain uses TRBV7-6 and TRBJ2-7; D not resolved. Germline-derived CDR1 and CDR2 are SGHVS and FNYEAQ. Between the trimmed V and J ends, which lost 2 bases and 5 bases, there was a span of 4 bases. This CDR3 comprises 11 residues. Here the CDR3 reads CASSLSDEQYF. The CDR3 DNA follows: TGTGCCAGCAGCTTAAGCGACGAGCAGTACTTC. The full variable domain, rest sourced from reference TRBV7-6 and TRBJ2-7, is GAGVSQSPRYKVTKRGQDVALRCDPISGHVSLYWYRQALGQGPEFLTYFNYEAQQDKSGLPNDRFSAERPEGSISTLTIQRTEQRDSAMYRCASSLSDEQYFGPGTRLTVT.

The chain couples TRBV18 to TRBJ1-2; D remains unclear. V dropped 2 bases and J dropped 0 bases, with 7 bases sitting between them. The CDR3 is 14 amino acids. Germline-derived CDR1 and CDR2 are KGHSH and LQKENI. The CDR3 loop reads CASSPGEANYGYTF. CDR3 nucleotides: TGTGCCAGCTCACCAGGCGAAGCTAACTATGGCTACACCTTC.

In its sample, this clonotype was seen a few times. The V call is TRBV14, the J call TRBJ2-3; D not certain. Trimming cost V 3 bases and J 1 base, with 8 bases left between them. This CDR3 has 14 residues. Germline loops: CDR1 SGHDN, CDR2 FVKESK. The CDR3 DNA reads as TGTGCCAGCAGCCATTGGATACGCACAGATACGCAGTATTTT. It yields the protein CASSHWIRTDTQYF.

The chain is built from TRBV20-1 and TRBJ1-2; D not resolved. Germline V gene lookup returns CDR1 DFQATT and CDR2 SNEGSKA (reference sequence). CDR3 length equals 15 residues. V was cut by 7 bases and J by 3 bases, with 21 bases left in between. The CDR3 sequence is CSGRFFGRTDYGYTF. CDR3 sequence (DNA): TGCAGTGGTCGGTTTTTTGGTCGGACTGACTATGGCTACACCTTC.

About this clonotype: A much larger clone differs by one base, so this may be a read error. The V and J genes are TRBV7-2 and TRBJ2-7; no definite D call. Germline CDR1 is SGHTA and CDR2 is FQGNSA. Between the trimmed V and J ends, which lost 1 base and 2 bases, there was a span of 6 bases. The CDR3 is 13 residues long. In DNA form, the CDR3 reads TGTGCCAGCAGCTTAGGAACTACCTACGAGCAGTACTTC. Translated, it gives CASSLGTTYEQYF.

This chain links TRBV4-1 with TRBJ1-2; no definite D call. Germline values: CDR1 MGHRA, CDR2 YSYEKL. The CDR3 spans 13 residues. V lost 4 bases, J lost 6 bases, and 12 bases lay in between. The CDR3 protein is CASSPQEGDGYTF. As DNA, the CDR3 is TGCGCCAGCAGCCCCCAGGAGGGAGATGGCTACACCTTC.

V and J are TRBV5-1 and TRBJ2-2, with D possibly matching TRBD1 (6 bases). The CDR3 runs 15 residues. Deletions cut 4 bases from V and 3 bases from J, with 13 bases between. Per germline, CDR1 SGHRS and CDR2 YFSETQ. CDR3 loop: CASSLLGQYTGELFF. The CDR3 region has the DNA TGCGCCAGCAGCCTACTAGGACAGTACACCGGGGAGCTGTTTTTT.

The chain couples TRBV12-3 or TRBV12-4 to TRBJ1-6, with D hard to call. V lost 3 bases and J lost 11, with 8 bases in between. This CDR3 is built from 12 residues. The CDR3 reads CASSLGLPPLHF. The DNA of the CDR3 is TGTGCCAGCAGTTTGGGGTTGCCACCCCTCCACTTT.

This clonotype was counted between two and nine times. The CDR3 sequence is CASTNSGDRWGYMNTEAFF. DNA for the CDR3: TGTGCCAGCACCAACTCGGGAGACAGGTGGGGGTACATGAACACTGAAGCTTTCTTT. The gene calls are TRBV13 and TRBJ1-1; TRBD1 might be the D (6 bases). CDR1 and CDR2 (germline): PRHDT, FYEKMQ (reference sequence). With 7 bases removed from V and 0 bases from J, the gap between germline ends came to 27 bases. This CDR3 has 19 amino acids. The entire variable domain, with the rest obtained from reference TRBV13 and TRBJ1-1, is as follows: AAGVIQSPRHLIKEKRETATLKCYPIPRHDTVYWYQQGPGQDPQFLISFYEKMQSDKGSIPDRFSAQQFSDYHSELNMSSLELGDSALYFCASTNSGDRWGYMNTEAFFGQGTRLTVV.

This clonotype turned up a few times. The DNA for the CDR3 is TGCGCCAGCAGCCGACTAGTGGAAGAGACCCAGTACTTC. Translation gives CASSRLVEETQYF. The chain uses TRBV4-1 and TRBJ2-5; possible D gene TRBD2, 6 bases. Germline CDR1 MGHRA, CDR2 YSYEKL. V shed 4 bases and J shed 3 bases, with 9 bases lying between them. The CDR3 runs to 13 residues.

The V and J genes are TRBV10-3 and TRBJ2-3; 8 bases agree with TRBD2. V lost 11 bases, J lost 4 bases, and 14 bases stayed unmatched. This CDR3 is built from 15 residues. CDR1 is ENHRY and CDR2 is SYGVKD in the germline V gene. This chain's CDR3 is CAVMPAGEWADTQYF. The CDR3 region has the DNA TGTGCCGTGATGCCAGCGGGGGAATGGGCAGATACGCAGTATTTT.

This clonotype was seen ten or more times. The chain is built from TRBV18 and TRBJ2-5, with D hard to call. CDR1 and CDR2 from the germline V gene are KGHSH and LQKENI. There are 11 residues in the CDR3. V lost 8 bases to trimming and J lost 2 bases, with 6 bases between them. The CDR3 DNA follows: TGTGCCAGCAGCGCTCAAGAGACCCAGTACTTC. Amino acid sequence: CASSAQETQYF.

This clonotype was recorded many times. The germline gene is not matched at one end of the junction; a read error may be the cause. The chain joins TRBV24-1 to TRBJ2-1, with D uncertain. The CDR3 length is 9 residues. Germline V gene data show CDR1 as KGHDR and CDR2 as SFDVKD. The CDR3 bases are TGTGCCACCAGTGGCCCCTCGAACTTC. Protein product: CATSGPSNF.

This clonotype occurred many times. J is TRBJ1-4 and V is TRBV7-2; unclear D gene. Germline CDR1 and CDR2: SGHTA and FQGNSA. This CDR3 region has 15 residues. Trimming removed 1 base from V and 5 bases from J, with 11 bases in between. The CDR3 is CASSLGWGKNEKLFF. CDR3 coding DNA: TGTGCCAGCAGCTTAGGTTGGGGAAAAAATGAAAAACTGTTTTTT.

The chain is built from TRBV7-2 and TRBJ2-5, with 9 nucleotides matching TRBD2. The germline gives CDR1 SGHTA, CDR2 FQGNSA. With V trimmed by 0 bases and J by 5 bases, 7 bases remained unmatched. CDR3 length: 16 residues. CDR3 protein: CASSLAAGGLGETQYF. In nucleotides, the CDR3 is TGTGCCAGCAGCTTAGCCGCGGGGGGGCTGGGGGAGACCCAGTACTTC.

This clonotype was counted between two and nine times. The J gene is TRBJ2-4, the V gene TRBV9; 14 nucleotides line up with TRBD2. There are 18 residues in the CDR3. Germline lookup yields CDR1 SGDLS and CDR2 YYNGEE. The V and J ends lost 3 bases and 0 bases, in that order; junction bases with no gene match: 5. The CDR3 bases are TGTGCCAGCAGCGCCGGGACTAGCGGGGGATTAGCCAAAAACATTCAGTACTTC. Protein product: CASSAGTSGGLAKNIQYF. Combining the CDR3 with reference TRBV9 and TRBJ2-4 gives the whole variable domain DSGVTQTPKHLITATGQRVTLRCSPRSGDLSVYWYQQSLDQGLQFLIQYYNGEERAKGNILERFSAQQFPDLHSELNLSSLELGDSALYFCASSAGTSGGLAKNIQYFGAGTRLSVL.

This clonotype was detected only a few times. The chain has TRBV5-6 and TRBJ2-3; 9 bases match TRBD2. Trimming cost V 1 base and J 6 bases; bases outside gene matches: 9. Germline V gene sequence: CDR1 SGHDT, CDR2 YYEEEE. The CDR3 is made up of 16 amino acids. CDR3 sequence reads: CASSLTGLAGSDTQYF. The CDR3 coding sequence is TGTGCCAGCAGCTTGACCGGGCTAGCGGGGAGCGATACGCAGTATTTT.

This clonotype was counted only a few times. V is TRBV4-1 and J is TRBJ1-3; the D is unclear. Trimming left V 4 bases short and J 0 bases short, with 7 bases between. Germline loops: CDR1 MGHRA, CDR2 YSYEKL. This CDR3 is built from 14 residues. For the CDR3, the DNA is TGCGCCAGCAGCCTGAGTAGCTCTGGAAACACCATATATTTT. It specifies CASSLSSSGNTIYF.

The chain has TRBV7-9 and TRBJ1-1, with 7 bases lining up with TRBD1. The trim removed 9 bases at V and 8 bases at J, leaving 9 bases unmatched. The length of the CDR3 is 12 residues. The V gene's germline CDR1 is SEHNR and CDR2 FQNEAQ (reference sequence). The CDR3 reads CASHPTGTEAFF. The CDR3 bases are TGTGCCAGTCACCCGACAGGGACCGAAGCTTTCTTT.

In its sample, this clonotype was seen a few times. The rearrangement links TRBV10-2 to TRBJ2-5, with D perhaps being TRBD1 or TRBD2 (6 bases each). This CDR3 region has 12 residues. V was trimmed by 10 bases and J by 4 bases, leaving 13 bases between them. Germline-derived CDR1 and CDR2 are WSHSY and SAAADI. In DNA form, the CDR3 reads TGCGCCACCGCCCCGGGGGCAGAGACCCAGTACTTC. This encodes CATAPGAETQYF.